This T cell receptor beta chain was identified in a study of blood T cell repertoires in COVID-19. Profiling relied on immunoSEQ multiplex PCR, and the TCRdb table lists in-frame clones only, not all of them. The repertoire holds about 38,000 clones, with around 74% as singletons. This CDR3 region has 14 residues. The ends were cut back, 7 bases at V and 5 bases at J, with 15 bases in the middle. Germline V gene sequence: CDR1 SGHRS, CDR2 YFSETQ. The sample consisted of peripheral blood. This sequence was found in a man aged 65 to 79 with COVID-19, enrolled during active disease. The V and J genes are TRBV5-1 and TRBJ1-4, with D unclear. This CDR3 is CASALDSLNEKLFF. In DNA form, the CDR3 reads TGCGCCAGCGCGCTGGACTCTCTGAATGAAAAACTGTTTTTT.